This TCR beta chain was retrieved from a study of T-cell memory formation after mild COVID-19. Study results and limitations: Second-wave clones with a day 37 peak had unconfirmed SARS-CoV-2 specificity. For contracting clones, CD4+ ones sat mainly in CM and EM, CD8+ in EMRA.

The CDR3 totals 13 residues. Trimming removed 8 bases from V and 8 bases from J; junction bases left unmatched: 9. Germline assignment: CDR1 SNHLY and CDR2 FYNNEI. Notes on this clonotype: The antigen is not known. This clone may be a read error of a much larger clone one base away.

Using constant-segment primers, 5'RACE produced TCR alpha and TCR beta cDNA libraries carrying sample barcodes and UMIs. TCRdb re-analysed the 5' RACE reads in MiXCR, keeping a single row per CDR3 protein. The data show 400,000 to 500,000 distinct CDR3 sequences, more than 15% seen once. The specimen sequenced was PBMCs or a T cell subset sorted from them (not recorded which). The chain employs TRBV2 and TRBJ2-4, with 7 bases fitting TRBD1. The receptor's source is a man younger than 35 who had mild COVID-19 (a few samples of this study predate the infection). Cell type and time point are not known. The CDR3 sequence is CASDGQENYIQYF. CDR3 sequence (DNA): TGTGCCAGCGATGGACAGGAGAATTACATTCAGTACTTC.